The 17 T cell receptor beta chains below come from one sample, sequenced in a study of response to subunit inactivated influenza vaccine. MiXCR, run by TCRdb on the RT-PCR reads, gives a single entry per CDR3 protein. There are some 540,000 distinct CDR3 sequences in the sample; roughly 23% occur only once, and 2.5% to 3.5% lies in the top ten. The same data also went into a second study, on T cells expressing NK-cell markers. This second study says: UMIs accompanied the 5'RACE template switching by which TCR beta cDNA was made.

The sample in question was CD4+ T cells sorted from PBMCs, obtained 11 to 12 days after vaccination. These receptors were obtained from a man aged 45-60 years who received an inactivated influenza vaccine.

The CDR3 region is CASSLLSTIGTDTQYF. CDR3 nucleotide sequence: TGTGCCAGCAGCTTATTGTCGACTATTGGGACAGATACGCAGTATTTT. The gene calls are TRBV5-5 and TRBJ2-3, with D possibly matching TRBD2 (5 bases). The germline V and J ends were trimmed by 2 bases and 3 bases, with 16 bases remaining between them. This CDR3 is 16 amino acids long. Germline assignment: CDR1 SGHKS and CDR2 YYEKEE (reference sequence).

This clonotype appeared a few times. The chain couples TRBV24-1 to TRBJ2-1; no firm D call. V shed 0 bases and J shed 6 bases, with 8 bases lying between them. The germline gives CDR1 KGHDR, CDR2 SFDVKD. The length of the CDR3 is 14 residues. CDR3 amino acids: CATSDLWVGNEQFF. The CDR3 coding sequence is TGTGCCACCAGTGATTTGTGGGTGGGCAATGAGCAGTTCTTC.

V and J are TRBV20-1 and TRBJ2-1, with 12 nucleotides matching TRBD2. The CDR3 totals 14 residues. J gave up 12 bases and V 6 bases, and 12 bases lay outside the gene matches. The germline gives CDR1 DFQATT, CDR2 SNEGSKA (reference sequence). CDR3 sequence (DNA): TGCAGTGCCTCTACTAGCGGGGGGCCCAGGTTGCAGTTCTTC. Amino acid sequence: CSASTSGGPRLQFF.

Concerning this clonotype itself: One end of the junction does not line up with germline, which may come from a read error. The chain carries TRBV27 and TRBJ1-5, with D hard to call. This CDR3 region has 15 residues. CDR1 is MNHEY and CDR2 is SMNVEV in the germline V gene (reference sequence). CDR3 loop: CVSSLSSLSNQPQHF. CDR3 nucleotides: TGTGTCAGCAGTTTATCGTCTCTCAGCAATCAGCCCCAGCATTTT.

This clonotype was seen only a few times. J is TRBJ2-3 and V is TRBV6-1, with D uncertain. Germline V gene data show CDR1 as MNHNS and CDR2 as SASEGT. The V and J ends lost 5 bases and 1 base respectively, with 13 bases between them. The CDR3 runs 15 residues. The chain's CDR3 is CASSPTLQGTDTQYF. CDR3 DNA sequence: TGTGCCAGCAGTCCGACTCTCCAAGGCACAGATACGCAGTATTTT.

This clonotype has just a few counts. At one boundary the junction diverges from the germline segment, which might be a read error. The chain combines TRBV7-2 with TRBJ2-1; D gene ambiguous. This CDR3 contains 14 residues. Germline V gene sequence: CDR1 SGHTA, CDR2 FQGNSA. In DNA, the CDR3 is TGTGCCAGCAGCCCTGTGGGCTCCAACAATGAGCAGTTCTTC. This sequence encodes CASSPVGSNNEQFF. Looking up the rest from reference TRBV7-2 and TRBJ2-1 gives the full variable domain: GAGVSQSPSNKVTEKGKDVELRCDPISGHTALYWYRQSLGQGLEFLIYFQGNSAPDKSGLPSDRFSAERTGGSVSTLTIQRTQQEDSAVYLCASSPVGSNNEQFFGPGTRLTVL.

This clonotype showed up just a few times. The chain combines TRBV7-3 with TRBJ2-7, with a weak D call TRBD2 (5 bases). Germline V gene lookup returns CDR1 SGHTA and CDR2 FQGTGA. This CDR3 region has 13 residues. Trimming took off 5 bases at V and 5 bases at J, with 13 bases between the two ends. The CDR3 spells CASSPGLNHEQYF. The CDR3 region has the DNA TGTGCCAGCAGCCCCGGACTGAACCACGAGCAGTACTTC.

This clonotype appeared a few times. The rearrangement uses TRBV6-1 and TRBJ2-3; D gene unclear. The CDR3 spans 14 residues. The germline V and J ends were trimmed by 6 bases and 5 bases, with 15 bases remaining between them. Germline V lookup: CDR1 MNHNS, CDR2 SASEGT. The CDR3 loop reads CASSPRALGDTQYF. CDR3 coding DNA: TGTGCCAGCAGCCCTAGAGCGCTTGGAGATACGCAGTATTTT.

The gene calls are TRBV7-2 and TRBJ1-2; 12 nucleotides align to TRBD1. V was clipped by 2 bases and J by 2 bases; unmatched bases: 3. The germline gives CDR1 SGHTA, CDR2 FQGNSA. The CDR3 extends over 16 amino acids. The CDR3 bases are TGTGCCAGCAGCTTATGGGACAGGGGGCCCAACTATGGCTACACCTTC. It translates to CASSLWDRGPNYGYTF.

This clonotype was picked up many times. The rearrangement uses TRBV5-1 and TRBJ2-1; D may match TRBD1 or TRBD2 (5 bases each). Germline lookup yields CDR1 SGHRS and CDR2 YFSETQ. The ends were cut back, 3 bases at V and 4 bases at J, with 11 bases in the middle. This CDR3 has 14 residues. The CDR3 coding sequence is TGCGCCAGCAGCTCCGGGACGGGATACAATGAGCAGTTCTTC. Protein product: CASSSGTGYNEQFF.

This rearrangement joins TRBV5-1 to TRBJ2-7; perhaps TRBD1 as D (6 bases). The germline gives CDR1 SGHRS, CDR2 YFSETQ. The CDR3 covers 13 residues. The V end lost 7 bases, the J end lost 3 bases, and 14 bases lay between the germline ends. CDR3 protein: CASQDSGDYEQYF. CDR3 DNA sequence: TGCGCCAGCCAGGACAGCGGAGACTACGAGCAGTACTTC. The variable domain in full, with the rest retrieved from reference TRBV5-1 and TRBJ2-7, is KAGVTQTPRYLIKTRGQQVTLSCSPISGHRSVSWYQQTPGQGLQFLFEYFSETQRNKGNFPGRFSGRQFSNSRSEMNVSTLELGDSALYLCASQDSGDYEQYFGPGTRLTVT.

The rearrangement joins TRBV9 to TRBJ2-3; 9 positions agree with TRBD2. From germline, CDR1 is SGDLS and CDR2 YYNGEE. The CDR3 extends over 17 amino acids. With V trimmed by 3 bases and J by 0 bases, 8 bases remained unmatched. The CDR3 coding sequence is TGTGCCAGCAGCGCCGGGGCTAGCGGGGCTAGCACAGATACGCAGTATTTT. This gives the protein CASSAGASGASTDTQYF.

Comment on this clonotype: A much larger clone differs by one base, so this may be a read error. The V call is TRBV6-5, the J call TRBJ1-1, with 8 bases matching TRBD1. The germline V gene has CDR1 MNHEY and CDR2 SVGAGI. V lost 0 bases, J lost 3 bases, and 0 bases stayed unmatched. CDR3 length: 14 amino acids. CDR3 sequence reads: CASSYSTGDTEAFF. The CDR3 DNA reads TGTGCCAGCAGTTACTCGACAGGGGACACTGAAGCTTTCTTT.

The V call is TRBV4-2, the J call TRBJ1-1; 9 positions match TRBD1. The CDR3 has 16 residues. Germline V gene data show CDR1 as LGHNA and CDR2 as YNFKEQ. Trimming at V came to 1 base and at J to 1 base, leaving 4 bases not matched to a gene. CDR3: CASSQVTGGANTEAFF. CDR3 bases: TGTGCCAGCAGCCAAGTAACAGGGGGCGCGAACACTGAAGCTTTCTTT.

In its sample, this clonotype was seen a few times. The rearrangement joins TRBV5-1 to TRBJ2-6; D is perhaps TRBD1 (5 bases). The CDR3 consists of 16 residues. Germline V gene sequence: CDR1 SGHRS, CDR2 YFSETQ. Trimming pared 4 bases from V and 1 base from J, leaving 12 bases between. The CDR3 spells CASSSTAGSGANVLTF. CDR3 nucleotides: TGCGCCAGCAGCAGTACGGCAGGGTCTGGGGCCAACGTCCTGACTTTC.

This clonotype was counted only a few times. CDR3 coding DNA: TGTGCCAGCAGCCAGGGACGGGACTATGGCTACACCTTC. It is translated as CASSQGRDYGYTF. The rearrangement uses TRBV7-2 and TRBJ1-2; TRBD1 might be the D (5 bases). V was trimmed by 5 bases and J by 3 bases, leaving 10 bases between them. This CDR3 spans 13 amino acids. The V gene's germline CDR1 is SGHTA and CDR2 FQGNSA.

Worth noting for this clonotype: This may be a read error, as it is one base from a much larger clone. The V call is TRBV5-1, the J call TRBJ2-1; TRBD2 matches 7 bases. This CDR3 contains 15 residues. Germline V CDR1 and CDR2: SGHRS, YFSETQ. The CDR3 nucleotides are TGCACCAGCAGCCGGGGAGGGAATGACTACAATGAGCAGTTCTTC. It specifies CTSSRGGNDYNEQFF.